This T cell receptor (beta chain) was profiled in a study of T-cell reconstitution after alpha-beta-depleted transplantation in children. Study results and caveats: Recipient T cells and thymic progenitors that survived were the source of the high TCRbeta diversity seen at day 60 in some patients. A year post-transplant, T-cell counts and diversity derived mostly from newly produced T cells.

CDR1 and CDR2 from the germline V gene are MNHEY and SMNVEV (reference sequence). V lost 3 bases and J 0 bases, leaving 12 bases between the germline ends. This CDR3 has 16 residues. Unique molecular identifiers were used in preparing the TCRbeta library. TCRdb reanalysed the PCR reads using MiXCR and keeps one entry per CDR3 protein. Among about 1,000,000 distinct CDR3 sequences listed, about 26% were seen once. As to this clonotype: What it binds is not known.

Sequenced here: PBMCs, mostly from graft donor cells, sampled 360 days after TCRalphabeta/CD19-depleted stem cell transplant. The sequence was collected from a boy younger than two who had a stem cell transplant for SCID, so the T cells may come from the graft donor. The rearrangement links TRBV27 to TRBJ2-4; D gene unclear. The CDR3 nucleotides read TGTGCCAGCAGTTTCAACAGCTTTGTAGCCAAAAACATTCAGTACTTC. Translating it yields CASSFNSFVAKNIQYF.